This entry features one TCR beta chain sequence. This clone was seen more than once but under ten times. Its antigen remains undetermined. The input lacks base qualities; no much larger clone sits a single base away. Libraries were made using the immunoSEQ multiplex PCR assay. A mixture of 60 forward primers for TCR Vbeta segments and 13 reverse primers for TCR Jbeta segments was used in the multiplex PCR. A multiplex PCR assay on genomic DNA amplified the CDR3 region of rearranged TCR beta genes. The amplified TCR beta libraries were sequenced on the Illumina HiSeq System as 87-base-pair reads. On the study's bioinformatics: A later analysis counted about 76 million unique TCR beta chains across the 600 to 850 repertoires, and roughly 9.9 million of these chains were shared by at least two donors. Raw reads were error-corrected and collapsed into unique sequences with a nearest-neighbor algorithm that merged closely related sequences to remove PCR and sequencing errors. Alignment of CDR3 sequences to IMGT reference sequences was used to assign V, D and J gene segments. For a sequence to be retained, a match of at least six nucleotides to both a V gene segment and a J gene segment was required. A rearrangement was called productive if the CDR3 had no stop codons and remained in frame with V and J, and every other rearrangement was called non-productive. Following IMGT convention, CDR3 was defined as the stretch from the second conserved V-encoded cysteine up to the conserved J-encoded phenylalanine. The earlier analysis of 587 of the donors excluded any sequence lacking an unambiguous match to a single V gene segment. An earlier analysis of several hundred of the donors called V segments functional above 56.7% productive rearrangements and segregating when the between-donor standard deviation exceeded 5%. A statistical classification framework was built to diagnose cytomegalovirus status from the catalog of TCR beta chain sequences. A later analysis assigned V and J genes by comparing TCR nucleotide sequences with IMGT/GENE-DB human TR gene sequences. The TCRdist pipeline was used in a later analysis to assign CDR3 sequences and most-parsimonious VDJ recombination scenarios. In a later analysis, each TCR beta chain was defined by its CDR3 amino acid sequence together with its V-gene family, and reads without a unique V-gene family were excluded. A later analysis removed several hundred highly shared, low-generation-probability nucleotide sequences to deal with suspected cross-contamination and a sequencing artifact. In a later analysis, a clonal expansion index for each public chain was calculated from normalized within-repertoire ranks of inferred template counts. In a later analysis, generation probabilities were computed with a VDJ recombination model fitted to out-of-frame rearrangements, and the resulting probabilities were checked against IGoR. Hypergeometric tests were used in a later analysis to score TCR-TCR, TCR-HLA and TCR-CMV co-occurrence, with a repertoire-size bias correction applied to the TCR pairs. In a later analysis, false discovery rates were estimated by permuting HLA or CMV assignments 20 times. In a later analysis, co-occurring TCRs were grouped with DBSCAN, and TCRdist sequence similarity was added when clustering was performed within HLA-allele-positive subsets. Repertoires with fewer than 30,000 or more than 120,000 public chains, plus five repertoires with anomalous nucleotide sharing, were excluded from co-occurrence clustering. Held by TCRdb, this immuneACCESS table contains in-frame sequences only and omits some clones. Under half of the omission traces to an unresolved V gene where checked; the cause of the rest is unknown. V, J and clone size derive from that table, while D and trimming were established from the DNA sequence. Here the sample has over 65,000 clones; 65% to 70% occur a single time. Clones ranked in the top ten supply 6.9% of the sample.

This record comes from a study of cytomegalovirus exposure and HLA in healthy donors (dated by TCRdb to the late 2010s). The study in broad terms: According to an earlier analysis of 587 of the donors, 200 million or so T cells yielded 90 million to 140 million unique TCR beta sequences and around 300 Gb of sequence data. Among 398 genotyped donors of the cohort, an average of about 240,000 unique TCR beta nucleotide sequences were sequenced per donor, roughly a sixth of them non-productive. In a later genetic analysis, genome-wide SNP genotypes for 398 of the 666 donors were used, and that subset was treated as a discovery cohort. In addition to the first cohort of approximately 670 subjects, a separate validation cohort of about 120 different subjects was used. An earlier analysis of nearly 600 of the donors applied high-throughput TCR beta sequencing to assess whether each TCR beta V gene segment acted as functional or pseudogenic. Donor age, sex, ethnicity and CMV serostatus were compiled alongside the repertoire data. The aim of the study was to test whether cataloging public T cell receptors could identify signatures of past pathogen exposure. All discovery cohort repertoires had been generated using a single sequencing platform. The number of typed donors differed by locus: about 629-630 for A, B, C, DRB1 and DQB1; 500 to 550 for DQA1; approximately 600 for DPA1; and about 470 for DPB1. A later analysis re-examined previously published TCR beta repertoires from more than 550 donors and added high-resolution HLA genotyping to investigate patterns of TCR occurrence. Of the roughly 400 genotyped donors, approximately 83% fell in the genetic ancestry cluster associated with self-reported Caucasian donors. The study used immunosequencing to profile the T cell repertoires of more than 650 subjects and linked those repertoires to cytomegalovirus serostatus. Approximately 300 gigabases of sequencing data and roughly 90 million unique TCR sequences were included in an early release covering about 700 HLA-typed donors. HLA typing included class I and class II loci at four-digit resolution. The later analysis used no new phenotypic data to find candidate immune exposures, relying instead on TCR beta sequences and their occurrence across donors. Roughly 5 DR-DQ haplotypes were handled as single units for association and clustering, since linkage in the cohort was strong. To predict cytomegalovirus infection status, the study combined high-throughput TCR immunosequencing, statistical association of individual TCRs with disease status, and machine learning. Beyond this particular receptor, the publication reports: A total of 150 to 200 TCR beta chains were listed by the study as associated with cytomegalovirus. In a later analysis, HLA-associated TCR beta chains showed more clonal expansion and lower generation probabilities than non-associated chains that were equally common. A later genetic analysis reported fewer N-insertions in productive TCRs among donors in an Asian-associated ancestry cluster than the approximately 700-donor mean. Three of the identified cytomegalovirus-associated TCR beta chains were confirmed in vitro to be specific for cytomegalovirus antigens. V-gene and J-gene trimming of TCR beta chains was associated with a missense DCLRE1C variant in a later genetic analysis, and the association was replicated in an independent cohort. In an earlier analysis of some 500 of the donors, most TCR beta V segments were observed in productive rearrangements about 90% or about 30% of the time, broadly matching IMGT annotations. The cohort was sequenced for TCR beta chains only, and without alpha or paired-chain data the features that could be detected were limited. According to a later analysis, parvovirus B19, influenza, CMV and Epstein-Barr virus appeared linked to several top co-occurrence clusters. A group of highly shared sequence variants was considered likely to be a technical artifact of the sequencing pipeline. The 87-base-pair reads could not distinguish some IMGT-functional V segments, including TRBV6-2 and TRBV6-3, so those segments were excluded. In both the original and validation cohorts, the classifier was reported to diagnose cytomegalovirus status with high specificity and sensitivity. Assigning TCR associations to individual alleles was difficult when HLA alleles, especially DR and DQ, strongly co-occurred. In a later analysis, TCR association rates were found to vary across HLA loci, with the most associated TCRs seen for DRB1 alleles and the fewest for HLA-C alleles. Correlated functional status among segregating V segments might reflect linkage disequilibrium, but an unknown experimental factor could not be ruled out. Across donors, most TCR sequences were observed very rarely, whereas some public TCRs were present in many individuals. The only immune exposure information available for the cohort was CMV serostatus. A further reported finding was that TCR beta sequences accurately predicted the HLA-A and HLA-B alleles for most subjects in the first cohort. The presence/absence analyses assumed that sequencing depth was roughly uniform across donors, and that assumption may not be true. According to the authors, the approach could potentially be generalized to other disease states and immunological phenotypes. Specific HLA alleles were associated with 15,000 to 20,000 TCR beta sequences at a false discovery rate of 0.05 in a later analysis. Most CMV-associated TCR beta chains appeared to be HLA-restricted in a later analysis, and the HLA associations seemed to be driven largely by CMV exposure. HLA typing was unavailable for some donors at each locus, so association tests used only the typed subset. Because counts were too low, about 15 rarely observed V segments, including chromosome 9 orphons, were left out of the earlier analysis of about 620 of the donors.

CDR3 length: 15 amino acids, cysteine to phenylalanine. Only CDR3 DNA is held: 45 bases, read in frame from base 1. Looking up the germline V gene yields CDR1 SGHDN and CDR2 FVKESK. From V the trimming removes 3 bases and from J it removes 4 bases, while the gene matches leave 4 bases of the junction unaccounted for. The cohort comprised approximately 700 healthy bone marrow donors. Cohort members were all nominally healthy when sampled, although unrecorded immune exposures were likely present. The donor tested CMV seropositive, placing the donor among the 290 or so seropositive members of the cohort. A peripheral blood sample was collected from each donor, and TCR beta sequencing was performed on peripheral blood mononuclear cells. Genomic DNA was extracted from the blood cell samples with the Qiagen DNeasy Blood Extraction Kit.

Recombination joined TRBV14 with TRBJ2-2; 8 middle bases align to TRBD1. Specimen: PBMCs. The source of this sequence is a woman aged 45-60 years in good health and CMV-seropositive. The bases read TGTGCCAGCAGCCATGGGGACAGGCGCACCGGGGAGCTGTTTTTT. It encodes CASSHGDRRTGELFF.